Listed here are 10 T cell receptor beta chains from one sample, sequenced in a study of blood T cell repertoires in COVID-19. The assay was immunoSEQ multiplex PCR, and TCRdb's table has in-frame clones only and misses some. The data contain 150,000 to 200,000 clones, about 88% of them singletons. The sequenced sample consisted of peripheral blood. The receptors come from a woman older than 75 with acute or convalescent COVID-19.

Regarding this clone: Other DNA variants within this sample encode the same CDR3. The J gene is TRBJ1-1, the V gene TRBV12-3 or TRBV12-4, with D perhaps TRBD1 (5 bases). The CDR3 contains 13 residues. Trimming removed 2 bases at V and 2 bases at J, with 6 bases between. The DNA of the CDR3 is TGTGCCAGCAGTTTACAGGGAAACACTGAAGCTTTCTTT. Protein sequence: CASSLQGNTEAFF.

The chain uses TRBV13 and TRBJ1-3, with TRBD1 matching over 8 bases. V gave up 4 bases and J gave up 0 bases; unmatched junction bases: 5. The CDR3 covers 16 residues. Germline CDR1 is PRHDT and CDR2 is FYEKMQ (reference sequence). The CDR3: CASSSLGQGSGNTIYF. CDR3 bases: TGTGCCAGCAGCTCCCTCGGACAGGGCTCTGGAAACACCATATATTTT.

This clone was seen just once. The CDR3 sequence is CASSETGPDTEAFF. The CDR3 DNA reads TGTGCCAGCAGTGAGACAGGGCCGGACACTGAAGCTTTCTTT. The chain has TRBV6-1 and TRBJ1-1, with 7 bases that match TRBD1. The ends lost 3 bases at V and 3 bases at J; junction bases unmatched: 4. The CDR3 has 14 residues. Germline V gene data show CDR1 as MNHNS and CDR2 as SASEGT.

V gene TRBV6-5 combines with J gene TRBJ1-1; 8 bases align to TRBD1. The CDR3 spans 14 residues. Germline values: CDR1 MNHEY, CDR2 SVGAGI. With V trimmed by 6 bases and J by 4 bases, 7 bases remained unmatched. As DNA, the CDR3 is TGTGCCAGCAGGAACAGGGGGGTCGGCACTGAAGCTTTCTTT. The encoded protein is CASRNRGVGTEAFF.

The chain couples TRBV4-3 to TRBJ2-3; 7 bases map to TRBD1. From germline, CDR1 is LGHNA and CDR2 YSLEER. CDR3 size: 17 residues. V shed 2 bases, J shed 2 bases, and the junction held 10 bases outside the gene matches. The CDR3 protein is CASSQISTGATTDTQYF. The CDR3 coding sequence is TGCGCCAGCAGCCAAATCTCAACAGGGGCGACCACAGATACGCAGTATTTT.

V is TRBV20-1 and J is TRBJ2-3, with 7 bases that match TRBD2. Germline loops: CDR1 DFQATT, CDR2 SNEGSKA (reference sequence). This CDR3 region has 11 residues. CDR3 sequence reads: CTRDYTDTQYF. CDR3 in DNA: TGCACCAGGGACTACACAGATACGCAGTATTTT.

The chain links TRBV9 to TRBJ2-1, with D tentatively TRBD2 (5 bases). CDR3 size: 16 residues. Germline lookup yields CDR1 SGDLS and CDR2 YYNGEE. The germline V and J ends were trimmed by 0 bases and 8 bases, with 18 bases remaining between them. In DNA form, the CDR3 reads TGTGCCAGCAGCGTAGCGGCGGGTGCTTGGATCTATGAGCAGTTCTTC. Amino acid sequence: CASSVAAGAWIYEQFF.

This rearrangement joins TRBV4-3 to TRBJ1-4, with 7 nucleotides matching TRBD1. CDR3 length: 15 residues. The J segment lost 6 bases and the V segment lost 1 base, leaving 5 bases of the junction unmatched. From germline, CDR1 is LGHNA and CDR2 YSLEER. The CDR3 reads CASSQGPRGDEKLFF. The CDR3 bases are TGCGCCAGCAGCCAAGGTCCCAGGGGGGATGAAAAACTGTTTTTT.

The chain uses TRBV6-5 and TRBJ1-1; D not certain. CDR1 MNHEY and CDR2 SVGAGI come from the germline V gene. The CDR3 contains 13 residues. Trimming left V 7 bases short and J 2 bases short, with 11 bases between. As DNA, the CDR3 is TGTGCCAGCAAAGACACGGTTAACACTGAAGCTTTCTTT. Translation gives CASKDTVNTEAFF.

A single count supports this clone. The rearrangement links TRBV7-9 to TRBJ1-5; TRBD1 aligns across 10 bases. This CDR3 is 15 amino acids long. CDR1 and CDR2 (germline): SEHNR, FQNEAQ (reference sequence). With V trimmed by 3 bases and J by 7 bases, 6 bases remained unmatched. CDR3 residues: CASSLTGGTGQPQHF. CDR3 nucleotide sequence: TGTGCCAGCAGCTTGACAGGGGGCACGGGGCAGCCCCAGCATTTT.